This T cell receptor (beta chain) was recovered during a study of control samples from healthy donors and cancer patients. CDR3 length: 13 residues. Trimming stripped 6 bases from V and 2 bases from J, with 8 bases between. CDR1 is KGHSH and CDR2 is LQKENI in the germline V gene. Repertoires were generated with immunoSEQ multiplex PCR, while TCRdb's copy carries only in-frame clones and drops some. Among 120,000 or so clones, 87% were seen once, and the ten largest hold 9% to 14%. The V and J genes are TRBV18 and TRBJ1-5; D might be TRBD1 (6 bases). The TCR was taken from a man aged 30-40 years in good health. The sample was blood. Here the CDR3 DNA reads TGTGCCAGCTCCCGGACAGGCAATCAGCCCCAGCATTTT. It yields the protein CASSRTGNQPQHF.